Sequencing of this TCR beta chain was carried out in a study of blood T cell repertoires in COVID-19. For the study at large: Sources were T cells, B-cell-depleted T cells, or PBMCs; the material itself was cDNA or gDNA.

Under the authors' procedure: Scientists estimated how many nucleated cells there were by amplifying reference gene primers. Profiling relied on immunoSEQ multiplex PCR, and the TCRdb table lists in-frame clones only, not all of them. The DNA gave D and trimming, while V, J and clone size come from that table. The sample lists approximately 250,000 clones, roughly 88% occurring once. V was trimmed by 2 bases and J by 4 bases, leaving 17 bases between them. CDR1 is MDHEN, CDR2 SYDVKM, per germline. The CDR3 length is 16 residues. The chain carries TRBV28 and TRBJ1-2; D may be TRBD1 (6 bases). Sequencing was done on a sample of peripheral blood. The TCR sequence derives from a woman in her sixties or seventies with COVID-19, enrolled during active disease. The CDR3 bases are TGTGCCAGCAGTTTACCTCCCGGGGACACCTTCTATGGCTACACCTTC. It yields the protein CASSLPPGDTFYGYTF.